Shown below are 23 T cell receptor beta chains from a single sample sequenced in a study of blood T cells in healthy people across ages. Primers used in a second PCR of about 7 to 12 cycles were a sample-barcoded 5' primer and a J-beta primer mix. TCRdb recomputed calls from the 5' RACE reads with MiXCR, one row per CDR3 protein. The sample carries about 680,000 distinct CDR3 sequences, 45% to 50% recorded once. Material: blood. The receptors here all came from a woman aged 60-75 years in good health.

This rearrangement joins TRBV6-2 or TRBV6-3 to TRBJ2-1; the D is unclear. Per germline, CDR1 MNHEY and CDR2 SVGEGT. V gave up 6 bases and J gave up 8 bases, with 11 bases separating them. The CDR3 loop spans 12 amino acids. The chain's CDR3 is CASSSGRYEQFF. The CDR3 DNA reads TGTGCCAGCAGCTCGGGTCGCTATGAGCAGTTCTTC.

In this sample, this clonotype turned up a few times. The rearrangement uses TRBV7-2 and TRBJ2-1; D is unresolved. This CDR3 has 14 residues. Germline loops: CDR1 SGHTA, CDR2 FQGNSA. The germline V and J ends were trimmed by 0 bases and 2 bases, with 5 bases remaining between them. CDR3 nucleotides: TGTGCCAGCAGCTTAGCGAAGGCCTACAATGAGCAGTTCTTC. This sequence encodes CASSLAKAYNEQFF.

This clonotype was found a few times. V is TRBV2 and J is TRBJ2-5; 8 bases match TRBD2. The end of the DNA is better explained by TRBJ2-7, so the J call may be wrong. The CDR3 consists of 13 residues. Germline CDR1 SNHLY, CDR2 FYNNEI. The CDR3 sequence is CASSAGGFYEQYF. CDR3 coding DNA: TGTGCCAGCTCGGCGGGAGGCTTCTACGAGCAGTACTTC.

V is TRBV14 and J is TRBJ2-1; TRBD1 might be the D (6 bases). Deletions cut 4 bases from V and 7 bases from J, with 20 bases between. The CDR3 contains 16 residues. The V gene's germline CDR1 is SGHDN and CDR2 FVKESK. Written as DNA, the CDR3 is TGTGCCAGCAGCCGTATACTGGGGGCACTTCGGAATGAGCAGTTCTTC. This codes for CASSRILGALRNEQFF.

This clonotype has just a few counts. The chain recombines TRBV28 with TRBJ2-1; 10 bases match TRBD1. V shed 6 bases and J 7 bases; nucleotides not matched to a gene: 3. The CDR3 runs to 13 residues. Looked up from germline, CDR1 is MDHEN and CDR2 is SYDVKM. DNA for the CDR3: TGTGCCAGCAGGAGGACAGGGGGTAATGAGCAGTTCTTC. Protein: CASRRTGGNEQFF.

Turning to this clonotype: Compared with germline, one end of the junction differs, possibly owing to a read error. V usage is TRBV6-1 and J usage is TRBJ2-7; a possible D gene is TRBD1 (6 bases). The germline CDR1 and CDR2 sequences are MNHNS and SASEGT. The CDR3 has 15 residues. The CDR3 loop reads CASNEAPDRTYEQYF. In DNA, the CDR3 is TGTGCCAGCAATGAAGCACCCGACAGGACCTACGAGCAGTACTTC.

Written as DNA, the CDR3 is TGCAGAGGGGAGGAGGGAAGCGGGAGGGCAGATACGCAGTATTTT. It specifies CRGEEGSGRADTQYF. The V gene is TRBV20-1, the J gene TRBJ2-3, with 10 bases fitting TRBD2. Germline V lookup: CDR1 DFQATT, CDR2 SNEGSKA (reference sequence). The CDR3 is 15 residues long.

A note on this clonotype: Its ends do not fully match the called genes, so a read error is possible. The chain joins TRBV4-3 to TRBJ1-1; no firm D call. Germline-derived CDR1 and CDR2 are LGHNA and YSLEER. CDR3 length: 14 amino acids. CDR3 nucleotide sequence: TGTGCCAGCAGCTTGGGAGGAGTTAACACTGAAGCTTTCTTT. It specifies CASSLGGVNTEAFF.

The sample holds a few counts of this clonotype. The rearrangement links TRBV7-3 to TRBJ1-6, with 7 bases identical to TRBD1. This CDR3 has 15 amino acids. CDR1 and CDR2 (germline): SGHTA, FQGTGA. J gave up 7 bases and V 4 bases, and 7 bases lay outside the gene matches. CDR3 region: CASSSAGTENSPLHF. The CDR3 region has the DNA TGTGCCAGCAGCTCCGCCGGGACAGAGAATTCACCCCTCCACTTT.

The gene calls are TRBV7-2 and TRBJ1-2; TRBD1 matches 10 bases. V was clipped by 5 bases and J by 8 bases; unmatched bases: 8. Germline CDR1 and CDR2: SGHTA and FQGNSA. This CDR3 region has 14 residues. The DNA for the CDR3 is TGTGCCAGCAGCGCCCGGGACAGGGGACGGGGCTACACCTTC. As protein: CASSARDRGRGYTF.

The CDR3 nucleotides are TGCAGTGCCCAACGAGCGAGGGGGCCCCTCAAGCAGTACTTC. Protein: CSAQRARGPLKQYF. V gene TRBV20-1 combines with J gene TRBJ2-5, with 7 bases fitting TRBD1. The length of the CDR3 is 14 residues. Germline CDR1 DFQATT, CDR2 SNEGSKA (reference sequence). V lost 6 bases to trimming and J lost 11 bases; unmatched junction nucleotides: 18.

In its sample, this clonotype was seen a few times. This rearrangement joins TRBV20-1 to TRBJ2-7; 8 nucleotides line up with TRBD1. J lost 0 bases, V lost 5 bases, and 3 bases had no gene match. CDR3 length: 13 residues. From germline, CDR1 is DFQATT and CDR2 SNEGSKA (reference sequence). The CDR3 sequence: CSASTGGSYEQYF. CDR3 nucleotides: TGCAGTGCTTCTACAGGGGGCTCCTACGAGCAGTACTTC.

The chain couples TRBV20-1 to TRBJ2-1; the match to TRBD2 covers 9 bases. This CDR3 is built from 14 residues. Germline trimming cut 5 bases from V and 4 bases from J; bases unmatched to any gene: 6. CDR1 DFQATT and CDR2 SNEGSKA come from the germline V gene (reference sequence). The CDR3 sequence is CSAPLAGKYNEQFF. The CDR3 nucleotides are TGCAGTGCTCCTCTAGCGGGAAAGTACAATGAGCAGTTCTTC.

The J gene is TRBJ2-1, the V gene TRBV6-4; 10 bases are shared with TRBD2. V lost 2 bases, J lost 0 bases, and 10 bases stayed unmatched. CDR1 MRHNA and CDR2 SNTAGT come from the germline V gene. This CDR3 spans 19 amino acids. CDR3 in amino acids: CASSDPTSGASSSYNEQFF. CDR3 nucleotides: TGTGCCAGCAGTGACCCCACTAGCGGGGCTTCGAGCTCCTACAATGAGCAGTTCTTC.

This clonotype was picked up a small number of times. The CDR3 nucleotides are TGTGCCAGCAGCCCCGGGGACAACACTGAAGCTTTCTTT. Amino acid sequence: CASSPGDNTEAFF. V usage is TRBV6-2 or TRBV6-3 and J usage is TRBJ1-1, with D possibly matching TRBD1 (5 bases). Trimming shortened V by 6 bases and J by 2 bases, and 10 bases separated the two germline ends. Germline CDR1 reads MNHEY; CDR2 reads SVGEGT. CDR3 size: 13 residues.

In its sample, this clonotype was seen a few times. The chain is built from TRBV29-1 and TRBJ2-3, with D perhaps TRBD1 (5 bases). This CDR3 is built from 13 residues. The V end was cut by 3 bases, the J end by 1 base, with 8 bases between. CDR1 is SQVTM and CDR2 is ANQGSEA in the germline V gene. As DNA, the CDR3 is TGCAGCGTTGACAGGGATGGCACAGATACGCAGTATTTT. It yields the protein CSVDRDGTDTQYF.

In its sample, this clonotype was seen many times. This chain joins TRBV12-3 or TRBV12-4 and TRBJ1-4; tentative D call: TRBD1 (6 bases). The CDR3 runs to 18 residues. Trimming removed 6 bases at V and 0 bases at J, with 20 bases between. The CDR3 sequence is CASSSSVGGVSTNEKLFF. CDR3 nucleotide sequence: TGTGCCAGCAGCTCCAGTGTAGGGGGAGTCTCAACTAATGAAAAACTGTTTTTT.

This rearrangement joins TRBV28 to TRBJ1-1; D may be TRBD1 (5 bases). The V gene lost 7 bases and the J gene lost 2 bases, with 11 bases spanning the gap. CDR3 length: 13 amino acids. The germline CDR1 and CDR2 sequences are MDHEN and SYDVKM. CDR3 region: CASNLTVNTEAFF. The CDR3 region has the DNA TGTGCCAGCAACCTGACAGTTAACACTGAAGCTTTCTTT.

This clonotype showed up just a few times. The CDR3 here is CSLQGDRETQYF. CDR3 nucleotide sequence: TGCAGCCTTCAGGGGGATCGGGAGACCCAGTACTTC. The genes are TRBV29-1 and TRBJ2-5; the match to TRBD1 covers 7 bases. Germline CDR1 reads SQVTM; CDR2 reads ANQGSEA. The J segment lost 5 bases and the V segment lost 8 bases, leaving 8 bases of the junction unmatched. This CDR3 contains 12 residues.

The rearrangement joins TRBV7-8 to TRBJ2-7, with D unresolved. The CDR3 has 13 residues. Germline CDR1 reads SGHVS; CDR2 reads FQNEAQ. Trimming removed 1 base from V and 3 bases from J, with 7 bases in between. The CDR3 nucleotides are TGTGCCAGCAGCTTAGGTATAGACTACGAGCAGTACTTC. Protein product: CASSLGIDYEQYF.

The CDR3 is CASSPRSLQETQYF. As DNA, the CDR3 is TGTGCCAGCAGCCCTAGGTCTCTCCAAGAGACCCAGTACTTC. The chain combines TRBV7-2 with TRBJ2-5; D is unclear. Looked up from germline, CDR1 is SGHTA and CDR2 is FQGNSA. The CDR3 runs to 14 residues. With 5 bases removed from V and 1 base from J, the gap between germline ends came to 11 bases.

The chain couples TRBV25-1 to TRBJ1-2; the match to TRBD1 covers 7 bases. CDR1 and CDR2 from the germline V gene are MGHDK and SYGVNS. The CDR3 is 15 residues long. Unmatched junction bases numbered 10, after V lost 1 base and J lost 8 bases. The CDR3 here is CASSESYRGLTGYTF. CDR3 nucleotide sequence: TGTGCCAGCAGTGAATCGTACAGGGGATTGACGGGCTACACCTTC.

The chain's CDR3 is CASRARRSSYNEQFF. The CDR3 bases are TGTGCCAGCAGGGCCCGTAGGAGCTCCTACAATGAGCAGTTCTTC. The rearrangement links TRBV7-2 to TRBJ2-1; D is undetermined. V was trimmed by 6 bases and J by 0 bases, leaving 12 bases between them. Germline V gene lookup returns CDR1 SGHTA and CDR2 FQGNSA. This CDR3 contains 15 residues.